This TCR beta chain was sequenced for a study of cytomegalovirus exposure and HLA in healthy donors. This PCR relied on a set of 60 Vbeta primers and 13 Jbeta primers. Here immunoSEQ multiplex PCR was the method, and the copy in TCRdb shows in-frame clones only, minus some. The repertoire consists of 150,000 to 200,000 clones, with more than 60% occurring once and the leading ten covering 3% to 3.5%. V dropped 1 base and J dropped 6; count of bases not matched to a gene: 6. The germline gives CDR1 SGHAT, CDR2 FQNNGV. The CDR3 runs to 15 residues. Study-wide points: Confirmation in vitro established that a few CMV-associated chains were specific for CMV antigens.

With regard to this clone: As yet, its antigen is unknown.

This clonotype originated in a female donor in good health and CMV-seronegative. Sequencing was done on a sample of PBMCs. The chain employs TRBV11-2 and TRBJ1-5, with TRBD1 matching over 7 bases. This CDR3 reads CASSLVRGRAQPQHF. The CDR3 bases are TGTGCCAGCAGCTTAGTAAGGGGGCGCGCTCAGCCCCAGCATTTT.